These 32 T cell receptor beta chains were sequenced from one sample in a study of T cells in localized non-small cell lung cancer. Sequenced by immunoSEQ multiplex PCR; TCRdb stores in-frame clones only, minus some. The table includes 45,000 to 60,000 clones, around 87% detected once. The specimen comprised PBMCs, sampled before any cancer treatment. Source of these receptors: a man aged 35 to 70 with stage II lung adenocarcinoma.

Within the sample, this clone is medium-sized (0.01 to 0.1%). The rearrangement uses TRBV9 and TRBJ1-1; 7 bases are a match to TRBD1. V trimming: 1 base; J trimming: 0 bases; junction bases outside the gene matches: 6. The length of the CDR3 is 16 residues. The germline V gene encodes CDR1 SGDLS and CDR2 YYNGEE. The CDR3 DNA reads TGTGCCAGCAGCGTATCCGGGACAGCCATGAACACTGAAGCTTTCTTT. Residues: CASSVSGTAMNTEAFF.

CDR3 DNA sequence: TGTGCCAGCGGCCCCGGGGCGGGGGCGGGGGATACGCAGTATTTT. It codes for CASGPGAGAGDTQYF. The rearrangement joins TRBV28 to TRBJ2-3; perhaps TRBD2 as D (7 bases). Deletions cut 8 bases from V and 6 bases from J, with 21 bases between. Looked up from germline, CDR1 is MDHEN and CDR2 is SYDVKM. The CDR3 is 15 residues long. Full variable domain (remainder filled in from reference TRBV28 and TRBJ2-3): DVKVTQSSRYLVKRTGEKVFLECVQDMDHENMFWYRQDPGLGLRLIYFSYDVKMKEKGDIPEGYSVSREKKERFSLILESASTNQTSMYLCASGPGAGAGDTQYFGPGTRLTVL.

CDR3 protein: CATSRDQQGVGYTF. CDR3 DNA sequence: TGTGCCACCAGCAGAGATCAGCAGGGTGTCGGCTACACCTTC. This chain joins TRBV15 and TRBJ1-2; D may be TRBD1 (5 bases). Per germline, CDR1 LNHNV and CDR2 YYDKDF (reference sequence). The CDR3 has 14 residues. Trimming left V 0 bases short and J 8 bases short, with 13 bases between.

This sequence joins TRBV5-8 and TRBJ2-5; D is undetermined. Germline V CDR1 and CDR2: SGHTS, YDEGEE. The CDR3 loop spans 13 amino acids. V was shortened by 1 base and J by 4 bases, with 8 bases between the two germline ends. The CDR3 loop reads CASSLQRRETQYF. The CDR3 DNA reads as TGTGCCAGCAGCTTGCAGAGAAGAGAGACCCAGTACTTC.

The J gene is TRBJ1-2, the V gene TRBV5-1; possible D gene TRBD1, 5 bases. Germline values: CDR1 SGHRS, CDR2 YFSETQ. Trimming removed 4 bases from V and 2 bases from J, with 12 bases in between. There are 14 residues in the CDR3. The CDR3 coding sequence is TGCGCCAGCAGCGGCGGTGGGGGGAACTATGGCTACACCTTC. It encodes CASSGGGGNYGYTF.

J is TRBJ2-3 and V is TRBV6-5; D may be TRBD1 or TRBD2 (5 bases each). V was trimmed by 4 bases and J by 2 bases, leaving 7 bases between them. Germline V CDR1 and CDR2: MNHEY, SVGAGI. The CDR3 is 13 residues long. The DNA of the CDR3 is TGTGCCAGCAGTTGGGGGAACACAGATACGCAGTATTTT. Protein sequence: CASSWGNTDTQYF.

The V call is TRBV7-6, the J call TRBJ1-5, with D unclear. CDR1 SGHVS and CDR2 FNYEAQ come from the germline V gene. The CDR3 has 13 amino acids. The V end lost 2 bases, the J end lost 2 bases, and 4 bases lay between the germline ends. CDR3 nucleotides: TGTGCCAGCAGCTTACAAGGCAATCAGCCCCAGCATTTT. Its protein product is CASSLQGNQPQHF.

The chain carries TRBV7-3 and TRBJ2-2, with D hard to call. CDR3 size: 12 residues. Trimming left V 4 bases short and J 8 bases short, with 8 bases between. Germline V gene lookup returns CDR1 SGHTA and CDR2 FQGTGA. The CDR3 sequence is CASSSPGGELFF. CDR3 DNA sequence: TGTGCCAGCAGCTCCCCCGGGGGGGAGCTGTTTTTT.

The chain recombines TRBV5-4 with TRBJ2-2, with 7 positions matching TRBD2. V lost 0 bases and J lost 4; bases outside the gene matches: 9. The germline V gene encodes CDR1 SGHNT and CDR2 YYREEE (reference sequence). The length of the CDR3 is 17 residues. The CDR3 loop reads CASSLVPTSRGTGELFF. The DNA for the CDR3 is TGTGCCAGCAGCTTGGTCCCGACTAGCCGGGGCACCGGGGAGCTGTTTTTT.

The chain joins TRBV5-6 to TRBJ1-2, with TRBD1 as a possible D gene (6 bases). In germline, CDR1 is SGHDT, CDR2 YYEEEE. This CDR3 has 18 amino acids. Trimming left V 4 bases short and J 2 bases short, with 24 bases between. The CDR3 sequence is CASSPPPRGPDDNYGYTF. CDR3 DNA sequence: TGTGCCAGCAGCCCGCCCCCCCGGGGGCCCGACGACAACTATGGCTACACCTTC.

V usage is TRBV5-6 and J usage is TRBJ2-7; tentative D call: TRBD2 (5 bases). V lost 4 bases and J 3 bases, leaving 8 bases between the germline ends. Germline V gene data show CDR1 as SGHDT and CDR2 as YYEEEE. This CDR3 contains 12 residues. CDR3 amino acids: CASSHGNYEQYF. As DNA, the CDR3 is TGTGCCAGCAGCCACGGGAACTACGAGCAGTACTTC.

CDR3 nucleotide sequence: TGTGCCAGCAGCCAAGGCCCGGACCACACAGATACGCAGTATTTT. Translated, it gives CASSQGPDHTDTQYF. The rearrangement joins TRBV14 to TRBJ2-3, with D unclear. V lost 1 base to trimming and J lost 2 bases, with 10 bases between them. CDR3 length: 15 residues. Germline V gene sequence: CDR1 SGHDN, CDR2 FVKESK.

This clone was seen a few times. The CDR3 nucleotides are TGTGCCAGCAGTCGTTACGACAGGGGAAATGACAATGAGCAGTTCTTC. Its translation: CASSRYDRGNDNEQFF. This rearrangement joins TRBV11-2 to TRBJ2-1; 8 bases are shared with TRBD1. This CDR3 spans 16 amino acids. V shed 6 bases and J 5 bases; nucleotides not matched to a gene: 12. Germline CDR1 reads SGHAT; CDR2 reads FQNNGV.

This chain links TRBV5-1 with TRBJ2-3; 13 bases agree with TRBD2. V shed 2 bases, J shed 6 bases, and the junction held 12 bases outside the gene matches. The CDR3 is 18 amino acids. Germline V gene sequence: CDR1 SGHRS, CDR2 YFSETQ. The CDR3 loop is CASSLGTSGVMARDTQYF. CDR3 nucleotide sequence: TGCGCCAGCAGCTTAGGGACTAGCGGGGTCATGGCTCGGGATACGCAGTATTTT.

The chain employs TRBV2 and TRBJ2-7; no clear D. CDR1 and CDR2 (germline): SNHLY, FYNNEI. Trimming took off 5 bases at V and 6 bases at J, with 11 bases between the two ends. CDR3 length: 12 residues. The CDR3 spells CASSPLTTEQYV. CDR3 in DNA: TGTGCCAGCAGTCCCCTGACGACCGAGCAGTACGTC.

This clone was found once. This chain links TRBV5-4 with TRBJ2-2; 7 bases map to TRBD1. With V trimmed by 3 bases and J by 8 bases, 10 bases remained unmatched. This CDR3 comprises 15 residues. Germline CDR1 reads SGHNT; CDR2 reads YYREEE (reference sequence). CDR3 residues: CASSSPGQRRGELFF. CDR3 nucleotide sequence: TGTGCCAGCAGCTCCCCGGGACAGCGAAGGGGGGAGCTGTTTTTT.

In nucleotides, the CDR3 is TGTGCCAGCAGCCTGTTTGGTTCACCCCTCCACTTT. Protein: CASSLFGSPLHF. The gene calls are TRBV5-6 and TRBJ1-6; unclear D gene. This CDR3 spans 12 amino acids. V lost 4 bases, J lost 9 bases, and 8 bases lay in between. Germline V lookup: CDR1 SGHDT, CDR2 YYEEEE.

This chain uses TRBV2 with TRBJ2-3, with 8 bases fitting TRBD2. Germline V gene sequence: CDR1 SNHLY, CDR2 FYNNEI. CDR3 length equals 14 residues. Trimming took 6 bases from V and 0 from J; bases not matched to a gene: 2. CDR3 coding DNA: TGTGCCAGCAGGCAGCGGGGGAGCACAGATACGCAGTATTTT. Translating gives CASRQRGSTDTQYF. Full variable domain (rest looked up from reference TRBV2 and TRBJ2-3): EPEVTQTPSHQVTQMGQEVILRCVPISNHLYFYWYRQILGQKVEFLVSFYNNEISEKSEIFDDQFSVERPDGSNFTLKIRSTKLEDSAMYFCASRQRGSTDTQYFGPGTRLTVL.

The genes are TRBV7-7 and TRBJ2-2; weak D call: TRBD1 (6 bases). Deletions cut 6 bases from V and 5 bases from J, with 13 bases between. Germline V gene lookup returns CDR1 SSHAT and CDR2 FNYEAQ (reference sequence). This CDR3 has 14 amino acids. CDR3 in DNA: TGTGCCAGCAGTTCCGGGACACAAACCGGGGAGCTGTTTTTT. It codes for CASSSGTQTGELFF. The entire variable domain, with the rest obtained from reference TRBV7-7 and TRBJ2-2, is as follows: GAGVSQSPRYKVTKRGQDVTLRCDPISSHATLYWYQQALGQGPEFLTYFNYEAQPDKSGLPSDRFSAERPEGSISTLTIQRTEQRDSAMYRCASSSGTQTGELFFGEGSRLTVL.

The chain has TRBV6-1 and TRBJ1-2, with 7 bases lining up with TRBD1. CDR3 length: 13 residues. CDR1 and CDR2 (germline): MNHNS, SASEGT. Trimming removed 5 bases from V and 3 bases from J; junction bases left unmatched: 3. The CDR3 nucleotides are TGTGCCAGCAGTTTAGGACAGGACTATGGCTACACCTTC. Translation: CASSLGQDYGYTF.

The chain recombines TRBV5-1 with TRBJ1-2, with a possible D match to TRBD1 (5 bases). CDR1 SGHRS and CDR2 YFSETQ come from the germline V gene. There are 17 residues in the CDR3. V lost 3 bases, J lost 6 bases, and 24 bases lay in between. The CDR3 sequence: CASSSEGTPRWGDGYTF. In DNA, the CDR3 is TGCGCCAGCAGCTCGGAGGGGACGCCCCGATGGGGTGATGGCTACACCTTC.

This clone was seen a few times. The CDR3: CAWKNGWEAFF. The CDR3 DNA follows: TGTGCCTGGAAGAATGGATGGGAAGCTTTCTTT. The chain combines TRBV30 with TRBJ1-1, with D unresolved. V shed 4 bases and J shed 8 bases, with 11 bases lying between them. From germline, CDR1 is GTSNPN and CDR2 SVGIG (reference sequence). There are 11 residues in the CDR3. Drawing the rest from reference TRBV30 and TRBJ1-1, the complete variable domain is SQTIHQWPATLVQPVGSPLSLECTVEGTSNPNLYWYRQAAGRGLQLLFYSVGIGQISSEVPQNLSASRPQDRQFILSSKKLLLSDSGFYLCAWKNGWEAFFGQGTRLTVV.

The chain carries TRBV6-5 and TRBJ2-1, with a possible D match to TRBD1 (6 bases). CDR3 length: 15 residues. Trimming cost V 2 bases and J 10 bases, with 18 bases left between them. From germline, CDR1 is MNHEY and CDR2 SVGAGI. CDR3 in amino acids: CASSYAPGVGGEQFF. Written as DNA, the CDR3 is TGTGCCAGCAGTTACGCGCCAGGGGTTGGTGGCGAGCAGTTCTTC.

The chain recombines TRBV5-6 with TRBJ2-7, with 8 bases identical to TRBD1. The CDR3 has 15 residues. V shed 4 bases and J 5 bases; nucleotides not matched to a gene: 11. Germline loops: CDR1 SGHDT, CDR2 YYEEEE. CDR3 sequence (DNA): TGTGCCAGCAGCCTCTCAGGGGGCCCACAAAACGAGCAGTACGTC. This sequence encodes CASSLSGGPQNEQYV.

The chain carries TRBV19 and TRBJ1-1; no clear D gene. The CDR3 extends over 14 amino acids. From germline, CDR1 is LNHDA and CDR2 SQIVND (reference sequence). V was shortened by 1 base and J by 5 bases, with 11 bases between the two germline ends. The CDR3 DNA follows: TGTGCCAGTAGTATAGGGAAAGGAGGGACTGAAGCTTTCTTT. Its translation: CASSIGKGGTEAFF.

The CDR3 region is CAWSRTGTGISPLHF. The CDR3 DNA reads TGTGCCTGGAGTCGTACCGGGACAGGGATATCACCCCTCCACTTT. The chain joins TRBV30 to TRBJ1-6; 9 bases fit TRBD1. The trim removed 2 bases at V and 10 bases at J, leaving 9 bases unmatched. CDR3 size: 15 residues. Per germline, CDR1 GTSNPN and CDR2 SVGIG (reference sequence).

In DNA, the CDR3 is TGTGCCAGCAGTGATGGAGGCGGCTATGGCTACACCTTC. Amino acid sequence: CASSDGGGYGYTF. The V call is TRBV25-1, the J call TRBJ1-2; no clear D. The V end was cut by 3 bases, the J end by 4 bases, with 9 bases between. The CDR3 totals 13 residues. CDR1 and CDR2 (germline): MGHDK, SYGVNS.

V and J are TRBV5-1 and TRBJ2-7, with D hard to call. Germline V gene lookup returns CDR1 SGHRS and CDR2 YFSETQ. This CDR3 contains 13 residues. Trimming pared 3 bases from V and 5 bases from J, leaving 12 bases between. CDR3 region: CASSSDGRNEQYF. The CDR3 DNA reads as TGCGCCAGCAGCTCGGACGGGCGGAACGAGCAGTACTTC.

V usage is TRBV27 and J usage is TRBJ1-1, with TRBD1 matching over 9 bases. Germline V CDR1 and CDR2: MNHEY, SMNVEV (reference sequence). The V and J ends lost 3 bases and 3 bases, in that order; junction bases with no gene match: 8. The CDR3 totals 16 residues. CDR3 residues: CASSFLQGAGYTEAFF. For the CDR3, the DNA is TGTGCCAGCAGTTTCTTACAGGGGGCGGGGTACACTGAAGCTTTCTTT.

The rearrangement uses TRBV4-1 and TRBJ1-2; 7 bases map to TRBD1. This CDR3 is built from 13 residues. The germline CDR1 and CDR2 sequences are MGHRA and YSYEKL. V dropped 5 bases and J dropped 3; count of bases not matched to a gene: 3. In DNA, the CDR3 is TGCGCCAGCAGCGAGGGGGCTGACTATGGCTACACCTTC. It codes for CASSEGADYGYTF.

This clone was counted a few times. The J gene is TRBJ2-3, the V gene TRBV5-1, with D possibly being TRBD2 (5 bases). CDR3 length equals 17 residues. V lost 0 bases and J 0 bases, leaving 14 bases between the germline ends. Germline CDR1 SGHRS, CDR2 YFSETQ. CDR3 bases: TGCGCCAGCAGCTTGGAACCTGAAGCGGCTAGCACAGATACGCAGTATTTT. It yields the protein CASSLEPEAASTDTQYF.

The rearrangement links TRBV13 to TRBJ1-2; D unresolved. The germline V gene encodes CDR1 PRHDT and CDR2 FYEKMQ (reference sequence). The CDR3 length is 13 residues. With 0 bases removed from V and 2 bases from J, the gap between germline ends came to 4 bases. In DNA form, the CDR3 reads TGTGCCAGCAGCTTAGGAAGGAACTATGGCTACACCTTC. Translating gives CASSLGRNYGYTF.